This is a list of T cell receptor beta chains from one sample in a study of shared clonotypes between healthy human individuals. Clones were sequenced by immunoSEQ multiplex PCR, and TCRdb holds only the in-frame ones, with some missing. Among approximately 500,000 clones listed, 60% to 80% were seen once. Sequenced material: PBMCs. These receptor sequences come from a woman aged 40 to 50 in good health. Some clones in this sample may be carry-over from other donors' samples. Both conserved end residues are part of each CDR3. Fields, in order: J gene, V gene, D gene, CDR3 length, clone size, CDR3 protein, CDR3 DNA. The D gene is left open where the match is weak. Size values are once, few and many counts, or a class for expanded clones, and some rows have none.

>TRBJ1-5|TRBV19|TRBD1|15|-
CASSYTGEVHQPQHF
TGTGCCAGTAGTTACACAGGGGAGGTCCATCAGCCCCAGCATTTT
>TRBJ2-3|TRBV28|-|15|-
CASSFRTPSTDTQYF
TGTGCCAGCAGTTTCCGGACTCCTAGCACAGATACGCAGTATTTT
>TRBJ2-2|TRBV28|-|16|once
CASSLISGQNTGELFF
TGTGCCAGCAGTTTAATATCGGGACAGAACACCGGGGAGCTGTTTTTT
>TRBJ1-6|TRBV7-9|TRBD1|15|-
CASSLSGTGYSPLHF
TGTGCCAGCAGCTTATCCGGGACAGGGTATTCACCCCTCCACTTT
>TRBJ2-5|TRBV11-3|-|15|few
CASSLGAGNQETQYF
TGTGCCAGCAGCTTGGGGGCAGGGAACCAAGAGACCCAGTACTTC
>TRBJ2-7|TRBV5-3|TRBD1|16|-
CARSSPGTGGKYEQYF
TGTGCCAGAAGCTCCCCCGGGACAGGGGGAAAGTACGAGCAGTACTTC
>TRBJ2-1|TRBV5-1|-|15|-
CASSLAGATYNEQFF
TGCGCCAGCAGCTTGGCAGGAGCTACTTACAATGAGCAGTTCTTC
>TRBJ1-3|TRBV9|-|14|-
CASSVARTGNTIYF
TGTGCCAGCAGCGTAGCACGGACTGGAAACACCATATATTTT
>TRBJ2-7|TRBV6-5|-|15|-
CASSSPSRAHYEQYF
TGTGCCAGCAGTTCTCCTAGTAGGGCCCATTACGAGCAGTACTTC
>TRBJ1-2|TRBV2|TRBD1|16|once
CASSDWAQGADYGYTF
TGTGCCAGCAGTGATTGGGCACAGGGGGCGGACTATGGCTACACCTTC
>TRBJ2-5|TRBV5-4|-|13|-
CASSLQGLETQYF
TGTGCCAGCAGCTTGCAAGGCCTGGAGACCCAGTACTTC
>TRBJ2-1|TRBV5-1|-|14|few
CASSSGDNYNEQFF
TGCGCCAGCAGCTCAGGGGATAACTACAATGAGCAGTTCTTC
>TRBJ2-3|TRBV9|TRBD2|16|-
CASSASSGRSTDTQYF
TGTGCCAGCAGCGCCTCTAGCGGGAGAAGCACAGATACGCAGTATTTT
>TRBJ1-4|TRBV5-4|-|13|-
CASSVIIGEKLFF
TGTGCCAGCAGCGTAATCATCGGAGAAAAACTGTTTTTT
>TRBJ1-2|TRBV10-3|-|14|-
CAISEGGLNYGYTF
TGTGCCATCAGTGAGGGGGGGCTTAACTATGGCTACACCTTC
>TRBJ2-2|TRBV9|TRBD2|16|-
CASSVGREWDTGELFF
TGTGCCAGCAGCGTAGGGCGGGAGTGGGACACCGGGGAGCTGTTTTTT
>TRBJ2-7|TRBV7-9|TRBD1|14|-
CASSFDRGGYEQYF
TGTGCCAGCAGCTTTGACAGGGGCGGATACGAGCAGTACTTC
>TRBJ2-1|TRBV11-1|TRBD2|19|-
CASSLALAGGGSAYNEQFF
TGTGCCAGCAGCTTAGCGCTAGCGGGAGGCGGGAGCGCCTACAATGAGCAGTTCTTC
>TRBJ2-1|TRBV25-1|TRBD2|14|-
CASRASGSYNEQFF
TGTGCCAGCAGAGCTAGCGGGAGCTACAATGAGCAGTTCTTC
>TRBJ1-1|TRBV18|-|14|-
CASSPFGSSTEAFF
TGTGCCAGCTCACCATTTGGCAGTAGCACTGAAGCTTTCTTT
>TRBJ2-5|TRBV7-2|-|15|-
CASSLIRDWKETQYF
TGTGCCAGCAGCCTGATCCGGGACTGGAAAGAGACCCAGTACTTC
>TRBJ1-5|TRBV30|-|13|-
CAWSVTVRQPQHF
TGTGCCTGGAGTGTGACAGTAAGACAGCCCCAGCATTTT
>TRBJ1-3|TRBV6-6|-|15|-
CASNDHSLSGNTIYF
TGTGCCAGCAATGATCATTCTCTCTCTGGAAACACCATATATTTT
>TRBJ1-4|TRBV7-9|-|13|-
CASSPSLREKLFF
TGTGCCAGCAGCCCCTCCCTGCGTGAAAAACTGTTTTTT
>TRBJ2-1|TRBV4-1|-|16|-
CASSQHGERPYNEQFF
TGCGCCAGCAGCCAACACGGGGAGCGGCCGTACAATGAGCAGTTCTTC
>TRBJ2-5|TRBV18|-|13|-
CASSPRQQETQYF
TGTGCCAGCTCACCACGACAGCAAGAGACCCAGTACTTC
>TRBJ2-3|TRBV5-1|-|15|many
CASRGGSSHTDTQYF
TGCGCCAGCAGGGGAGGTAGCAGTCACACAGATACGCAGTATTTT
>TRBJ1-2|TRBV6-1|-|13|many
CASNPGEGSGYTF
TGTGCCAGCAACCCGGGCGAAGGGTCGGGCTACACCTTC
>TRBJ2-2|TRBV27|TRBD2|17|-
CASRPSGSVPRTGELFF
TGTGCCAGCAGACCTAGCGGGAGCGTACCTCGCACCGGGGAGCTGTTTTTT
>TRBJ1-1|TRBV5-1|-|14|many
CASSSSVMNTEAFF
TGCGCCAGCAGCTCGTCAGTTATGAACACTGAAGCTTTCTTT
>TRBJ2-1|TRBV15|TRBD1|15|-
CATSGPGQYYNEQFF
TGTGCCACCAGCGGCCCGGGACAGTACTACAATGAGCAGTTCTTC